This note documents a single T cell receptor (beta chain) sequence. The antigen remains unidentified. These data come from a study of cytomegalovirus exposure and HLA in healthy donors. Whole-study findings and limits: Common viral pathogens seemed to be connected with several of the most significant clusters, according to a later analysis. The study listed 150 to 200 cytomegalovirus-associated TCR beta chains. A later analysis revealed that TCR association rates differed between HLA loci, peaking at DRB1 and bottoming out at HLA-C.

Donors had nominal health at sampling but likely had unrecorded immune exposures. CDR1 is LNHDA, CDR2 SQIVND, per germline (reference sequence). This CDR3 is 15 amino acids long. The ends were cut back, 7 bases at V and 1 base at J, with 16 bases in the middle. PCR amplification relied on 60 Vbeta primers (plus 13 Jbeta primers). The method was immunoSEQ multiplex PCR; TCRdb's version includes in-frame clones alone and lacks a portion of them. Among 190,000 or so clones listed, 83% were seen once. The TCR sequence derives from a man in his fifties or sixties in good health and CMV-seronegative. Sequencing used PBMCs. The chain uses TRBV19 and TRBJ1-1; D is possibly TRBD1 (6 bases). The CDR3 reads CASTRQEGANTEAFF. DNA of the CDR3: TGTGCCAGTACCCGACAGGAAGGTGCGAACACTGAAGCTTTCTTT.